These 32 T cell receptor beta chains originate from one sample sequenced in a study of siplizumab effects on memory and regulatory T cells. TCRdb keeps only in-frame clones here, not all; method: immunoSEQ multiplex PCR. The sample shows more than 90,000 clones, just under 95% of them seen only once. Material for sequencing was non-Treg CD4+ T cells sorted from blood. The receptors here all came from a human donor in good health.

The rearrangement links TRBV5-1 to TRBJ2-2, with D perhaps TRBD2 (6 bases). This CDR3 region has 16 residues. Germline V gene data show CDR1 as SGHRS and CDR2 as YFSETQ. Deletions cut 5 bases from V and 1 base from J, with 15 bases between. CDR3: CASRRGRDGNTGELFF. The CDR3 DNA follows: TGCGCCAGCAGACGTGGGCGGGACGGGAACACCGGGGAGCTGTTTTTT.

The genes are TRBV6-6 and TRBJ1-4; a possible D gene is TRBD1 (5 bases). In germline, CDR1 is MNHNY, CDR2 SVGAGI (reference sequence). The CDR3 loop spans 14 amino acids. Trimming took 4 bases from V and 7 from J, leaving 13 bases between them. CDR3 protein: CASSSGGVREKLFF. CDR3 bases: TGTGCCAGCAGTTCGGGGGGGGTTCGTGAAAAACTGTTTTTT.

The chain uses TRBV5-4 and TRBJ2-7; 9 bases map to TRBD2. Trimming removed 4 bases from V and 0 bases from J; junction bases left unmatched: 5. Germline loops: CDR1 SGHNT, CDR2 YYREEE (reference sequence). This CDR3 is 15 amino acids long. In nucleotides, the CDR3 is TGTGCCAGCAGCACCCCGGGACTAGCCTCCTACGAGCAGTACTTC. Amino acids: CASSTPGLASYEQYF.

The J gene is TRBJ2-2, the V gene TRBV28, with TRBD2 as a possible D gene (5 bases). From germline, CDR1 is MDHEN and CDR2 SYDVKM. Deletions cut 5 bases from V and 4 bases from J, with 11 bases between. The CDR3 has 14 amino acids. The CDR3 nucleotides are TGTGCCAGCAGTAACGCGGGTAGCACCGGGGAGCTGTTTTTT. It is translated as CASSNAGSTGELFF.

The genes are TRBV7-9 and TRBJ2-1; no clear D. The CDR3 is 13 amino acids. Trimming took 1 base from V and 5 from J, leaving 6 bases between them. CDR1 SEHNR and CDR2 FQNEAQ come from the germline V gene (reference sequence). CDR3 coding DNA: TGTGCCAGCAGCTTAGGGCCGAACAATGAGCAGTTCTTC. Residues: CASSLGPNNEQFF.

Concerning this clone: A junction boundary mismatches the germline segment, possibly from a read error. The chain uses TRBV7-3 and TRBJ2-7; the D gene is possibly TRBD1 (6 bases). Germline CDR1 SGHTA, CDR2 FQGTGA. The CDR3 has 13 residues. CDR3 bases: TGTGCCAGCAGCTTACGGACAGACGCGTTCACGGACTTC. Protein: CASSLRTDAFTDF.

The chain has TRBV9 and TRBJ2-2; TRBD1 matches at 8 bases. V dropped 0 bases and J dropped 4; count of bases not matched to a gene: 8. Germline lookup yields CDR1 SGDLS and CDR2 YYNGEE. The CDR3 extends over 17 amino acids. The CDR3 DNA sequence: TGTGCCAGCAGCGTAGTGGACAGGGCCTCAACCACCGGGGAGCTGTTTTTT. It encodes CASSVVDRASTTGELFF.

The CDR3 nucleotides are TGTGCCAGCAGTGAGTTGGCAGTAAACACTGAAGCTTTCTTT. Its translation: CASSELAVNTEAFF. This chain uses TRBV2 with TRBJ1-1; D remains ambiguous. V dropped 3 bases and J dropped 2 bases, with 10 bases sitting between them. CDR1 is SNHLY, CDR2 FYNNEI, per germline. The length of the CDR3 is 14 residues.

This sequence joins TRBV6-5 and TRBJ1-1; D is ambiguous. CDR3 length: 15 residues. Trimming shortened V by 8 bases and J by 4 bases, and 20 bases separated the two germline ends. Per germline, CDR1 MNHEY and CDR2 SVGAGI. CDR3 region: CASLPAPVGSTEAFF. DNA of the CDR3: TGTGCCAGCCTCCCTGCGCCCGTAGGTTCCACTGAAGCTTTCTTT.

CDR3 in DNA: TGTGCCAGCAGCCCTGGACCCGTGAACACCGGGGAGCTGTTTTTT. Its protein product is CASSPGPVNTGELFF. The chain couples TRBV28 to TRBJ2-2; no clear D. This CDR3 comprises 15 residues. The V gene's germline CDR1 is MDHEN and CDR2 SYDVKM. Trimming took off 6 bases at V and 1 base at J, with 12 bases between the two ends.

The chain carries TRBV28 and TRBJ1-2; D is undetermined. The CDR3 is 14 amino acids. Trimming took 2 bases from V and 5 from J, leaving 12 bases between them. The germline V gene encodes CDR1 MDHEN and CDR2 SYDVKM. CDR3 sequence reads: CASSLLRAWYGYTF. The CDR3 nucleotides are TGTGCCAGCAGTTTACTAAGGGCCTGGTATGGCTACACCTTC.

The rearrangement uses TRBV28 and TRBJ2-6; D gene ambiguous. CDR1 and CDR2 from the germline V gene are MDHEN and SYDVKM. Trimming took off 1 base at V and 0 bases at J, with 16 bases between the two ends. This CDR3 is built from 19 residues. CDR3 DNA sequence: TGTGCCAGCAGTTTATTTCGAATACCAAAGGGCTCTGGGGCCAACGTCCTGACTTTC. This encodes CASSLFRIPKGSGANVLTF.

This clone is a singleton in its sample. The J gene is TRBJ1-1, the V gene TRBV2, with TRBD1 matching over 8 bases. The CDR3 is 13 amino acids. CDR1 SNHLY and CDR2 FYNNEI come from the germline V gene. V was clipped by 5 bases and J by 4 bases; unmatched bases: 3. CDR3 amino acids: CASSLQGVTEAFF. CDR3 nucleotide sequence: TGTGCCAGCAGTCTACAGGGGGTCACTGAAGCTTTCTTT.

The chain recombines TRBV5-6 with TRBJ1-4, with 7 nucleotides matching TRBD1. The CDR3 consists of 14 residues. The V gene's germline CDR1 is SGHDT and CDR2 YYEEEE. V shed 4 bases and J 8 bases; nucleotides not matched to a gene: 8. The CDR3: CASSRRQGYEKLFF. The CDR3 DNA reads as TGTGCCAGCAGCCGGAGACAGGGTTACGAAAAACTGTTTTTT.

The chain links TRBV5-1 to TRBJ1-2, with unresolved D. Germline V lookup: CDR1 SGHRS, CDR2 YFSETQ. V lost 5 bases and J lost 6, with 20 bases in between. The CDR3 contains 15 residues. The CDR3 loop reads CASSVSGHMSDGYTF. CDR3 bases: TGCGCCAGCAGTGTTTCCGGCCATATGTCGGATGGCTACACCTTC.

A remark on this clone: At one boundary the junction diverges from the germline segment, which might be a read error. The CDR3 sequence is CASSPSMGTKNPEAFF. The CDR3 DNA follows: TGTGCCAGCAGCCCCTCAATGGGAACAAAGAACCCTGAAGCTTTCTTT. The rearrangement links TRBV7-9 to TRBJ1-1; the D is unclear. The CDR3 sequence is 16 residues long. Per the germline V gene, CDR1 is SEHNR and CDR2 is FQNEAQ (reference sequence).

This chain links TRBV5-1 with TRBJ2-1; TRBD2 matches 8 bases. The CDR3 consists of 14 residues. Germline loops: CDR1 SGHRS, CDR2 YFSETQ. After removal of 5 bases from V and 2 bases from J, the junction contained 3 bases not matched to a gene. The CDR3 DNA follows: TGCGCCAGCAGTTACGGGAGGGCCTACAATGAGCAGTTCTTC. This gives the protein CASSYGRAYNEQFF.

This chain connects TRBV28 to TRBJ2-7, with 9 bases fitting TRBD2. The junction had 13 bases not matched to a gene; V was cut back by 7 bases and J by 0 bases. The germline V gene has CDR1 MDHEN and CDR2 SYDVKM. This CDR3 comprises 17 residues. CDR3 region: CASKTRSSGTHSYEQYF. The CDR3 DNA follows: TGTGCCAGCAAGACTCGTTCTAGCGGGACCCACTCCTACGAGCAGTACTTC.

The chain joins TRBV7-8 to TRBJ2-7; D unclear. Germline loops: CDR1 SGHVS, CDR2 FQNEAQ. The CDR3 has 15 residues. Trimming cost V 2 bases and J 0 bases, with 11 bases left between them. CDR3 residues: CASSLMVAYSYEQYF. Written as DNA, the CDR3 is TGTGCCAGCAGCTTAATGGTCGCCTACTCCTACGAGCAGTACTTC.

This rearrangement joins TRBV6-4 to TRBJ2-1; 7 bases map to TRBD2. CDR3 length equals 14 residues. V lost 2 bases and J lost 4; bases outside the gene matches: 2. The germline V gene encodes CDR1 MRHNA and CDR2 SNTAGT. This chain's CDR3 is CASSDQAGYNEQFF. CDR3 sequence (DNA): TGTGCCAGCAGTGACCAAGCGGGGTACAATGAGCAGTTCTTC.

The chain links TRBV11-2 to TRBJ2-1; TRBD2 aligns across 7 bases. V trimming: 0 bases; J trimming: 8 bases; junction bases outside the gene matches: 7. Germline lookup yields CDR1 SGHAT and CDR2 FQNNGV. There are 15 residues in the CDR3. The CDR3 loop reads CASSLDSREEYEQFF. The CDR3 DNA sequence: TGTGCCAGCAGCTTAGACAGTCGGGAGGAGTATGAGCAGTTCTTC.

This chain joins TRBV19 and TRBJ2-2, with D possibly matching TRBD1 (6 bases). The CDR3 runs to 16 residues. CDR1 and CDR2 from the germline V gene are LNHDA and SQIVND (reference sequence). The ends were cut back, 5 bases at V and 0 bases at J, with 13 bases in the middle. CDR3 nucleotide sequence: TGTGCCAGTAGTGACTTCAGGGGACCGAACACCGGGGAGCTGTTTTTT. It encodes CASSDFRGPNTGELFF.

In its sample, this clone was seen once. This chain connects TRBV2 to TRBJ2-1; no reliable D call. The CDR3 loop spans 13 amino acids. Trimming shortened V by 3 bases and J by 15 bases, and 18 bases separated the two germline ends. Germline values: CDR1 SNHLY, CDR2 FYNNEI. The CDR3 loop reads CASSDRPGGDRFF. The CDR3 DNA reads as TGTGCCAGCAGTGATAGGCCCGGCGGAGATCGGTTCTTC.

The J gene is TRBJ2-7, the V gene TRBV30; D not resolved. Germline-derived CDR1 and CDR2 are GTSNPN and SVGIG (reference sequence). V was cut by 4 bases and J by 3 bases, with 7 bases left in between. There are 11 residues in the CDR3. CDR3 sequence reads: CAWKGSYEQYF. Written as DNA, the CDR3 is TGTGCCTGGAAGGGCAGCTACGAGCAGTACTTC. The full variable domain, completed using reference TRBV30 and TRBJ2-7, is SQTIHQWPATLVQPVGSPLSLECTVEGTSNPNLYWYRQAAGRGLQLLFYSVGIGQISSEVPQNLSASRPQDRQFILSSKKLLLSDSGFYLCAWKGSYEQYFGPGTRLTVT.

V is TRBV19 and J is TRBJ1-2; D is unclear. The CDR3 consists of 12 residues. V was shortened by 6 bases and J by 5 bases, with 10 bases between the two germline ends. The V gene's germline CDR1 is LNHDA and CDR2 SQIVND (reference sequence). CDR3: CASRTGSYGYTF. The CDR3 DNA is TGTGCCAGTAGAACGGGGTCGTATGGCTACACCTTC.

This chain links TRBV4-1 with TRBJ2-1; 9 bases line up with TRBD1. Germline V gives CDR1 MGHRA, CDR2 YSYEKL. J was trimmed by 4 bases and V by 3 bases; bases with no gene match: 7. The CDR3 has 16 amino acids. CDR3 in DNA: TGCGCCAGCAGCCAGATACCGGGACAGGGATACAATGAGCAGTTCTTC. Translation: CASSQIPGQGYNEQFF.

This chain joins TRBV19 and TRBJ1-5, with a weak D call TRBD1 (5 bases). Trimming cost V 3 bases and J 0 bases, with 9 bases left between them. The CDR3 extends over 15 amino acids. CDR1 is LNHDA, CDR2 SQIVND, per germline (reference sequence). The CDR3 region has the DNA TGTGCCAGTAGTATCGGGGGAGGTAGCAATCAGCCCCAGCATTTT. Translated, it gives CASSIGGGSNQPQHF.

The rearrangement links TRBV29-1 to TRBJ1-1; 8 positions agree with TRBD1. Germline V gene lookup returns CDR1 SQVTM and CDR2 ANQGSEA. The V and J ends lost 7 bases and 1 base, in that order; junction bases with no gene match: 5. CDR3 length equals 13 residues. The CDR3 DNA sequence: TGCAGCGGAGAAACAGGGGGGAACACTGAAGCTTTCTTT. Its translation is CSGETGGNTEAFF.

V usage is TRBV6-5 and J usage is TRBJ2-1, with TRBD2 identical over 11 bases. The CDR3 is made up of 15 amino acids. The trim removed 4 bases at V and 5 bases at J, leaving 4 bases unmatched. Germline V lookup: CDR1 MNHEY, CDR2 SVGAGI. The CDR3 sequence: CASSSWGLADNEQFF. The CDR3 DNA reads TGTGCCAGCAGTTCCTGGGGACTAGCGGACAATGAGCAGTTCTTC.

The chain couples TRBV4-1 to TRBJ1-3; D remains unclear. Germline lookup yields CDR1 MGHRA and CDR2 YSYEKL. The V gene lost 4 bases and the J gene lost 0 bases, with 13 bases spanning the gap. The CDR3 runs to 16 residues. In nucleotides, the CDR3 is TGCGCCAGCAGCCGACCCAGTAAAGACTCTGGAAACACCATATATTTT. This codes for CASSRPSKDSGNTIYF.

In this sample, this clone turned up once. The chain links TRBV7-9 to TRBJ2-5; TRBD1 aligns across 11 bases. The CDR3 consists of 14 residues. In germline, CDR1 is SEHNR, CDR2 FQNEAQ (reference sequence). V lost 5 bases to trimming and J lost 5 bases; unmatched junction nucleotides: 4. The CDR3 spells CASSRGQGAETQYF. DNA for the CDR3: TGTGCCAGCAGCCGCGGACAGGGGGCGGAGACCCAGTACTTC.

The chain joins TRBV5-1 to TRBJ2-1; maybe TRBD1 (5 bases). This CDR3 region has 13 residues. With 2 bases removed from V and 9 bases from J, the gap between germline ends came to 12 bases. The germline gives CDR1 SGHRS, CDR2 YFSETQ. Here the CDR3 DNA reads TGCGCCAGCAGCTTCTTGATCGACAGTGAGCAGTTCTTC. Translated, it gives CASSFLIDSEQFF. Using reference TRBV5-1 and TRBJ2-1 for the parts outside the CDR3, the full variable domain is KAGVTQTPRYLIKTRGQQVTLSCSPISGHRSVSWYQQTPGQGLQFLFEYFSETQRNKGNFPGRFSGRQFSNSRSEMNVSTLELGDSALYLCASSFLIDSEQFFGPGTRLTVL.